This T cell receptor (beta chain) derives from a study of radiation and T cells in renal cell carcinoma (dated by TCRdb to about 2020). For the study in its entirety: A total of some 51 samples underwent TCR beta sequencing, made up of approximately 26 tumors and around 27 peripheral blood samples. In the 53 samples combined, roughly 4.4 million unique CDR3 nucleotide sequences were found, encoding 2 million to 3 million unique CDR3 amino acid sequences. The last blood draw occurred 4 weeks after radiation, at the same time as nephrectomy. Overall study outcomes, separate from this receptor: Top tumor clonotypes rose in blood from baseline to 2 weeks post-radiation, then contracted by 4 weeks, suggesting transient expansion of tumor-resident clones. Because the trial had a single-armed design, the trial could not examine how radiation dose or scheduling affected the TCR repertoire. Because pretreatment tumor biopsies were not available, the study could not determine whether clonotypes were already present within the tumor at baseline. Changes in the blood repertoire were not tracked past 4 weeks after treatment.

As regards this clone: Its antigen is not yet known. No per-base quality is available; no much larger clone lies one base away.

The immunoSEQ kit was used, according to the manufacturer's recommendations, to generate TCR beta libraries from genomic DNA. Library preparation used a first multiplex PCR with proprietary primers, then a second PCR adding unique barcodes, with bead cleanups after each round. Each sample batch included a kit-provided positive control reaction and a negative control reaction. The final libraries underwent checking on an Agilent 4200 TapeStation D1000 ScreenTape, volumetric pooling, and quantification by qPCR. Sequencing ran on an Illumina NextSeq500 with a MidOutput 150-cycle cartridge, using 156 Read1 and 15 Index1 cycles with kit custom primers. The pooled library was loaded at 1.0 pM, and around 22% PhiX control was spiked in. As for the original processing: The vendor-processed data were analyzed in R, and a clonotype was defined as all T cells that share the same CDR3 nucleotide sequence. In the clone abundance analyses, frequencies in each sample were normalized to that sample's 10,000 most abundant clones. Before analysis, public T cell clones were removed, and these numbered fewer than six per sample on average. An abundance difference of at least 32-fold between compartments was the criterion for calling clonotypes tumor-enriched or baseline blood-enriched. A beta-binomial differential abundance model was used to identify clonotypes that expanded or contracted between blood time points. The Baroni-Urbani and Buser coefficient was used to measure tumor-blood repertoire similarity, and groups were compared with two-tailed Wilcoxon tests in R. TCRdb took over this immuneACCESS table, retaining in-frame rearrangements with V and J assigned. Such tables are incomplete; in checked studies, under half of the missing clones stem from an unresolved V gene, and the remainder is unexplained. V, J and clone size were drawn from that table, and D and trimming were deduced from the DNA. The sample includes about 78,000 clones, with 80% to 90% observed a single time. Clones ranked in the top ten supply approximately 6% of the sample.

The meaning of the sample's time point label: blood 4 weeks post-SBRT, at nephrectomy. The label giving this sample's treatment or condition can be read as: 15 Gy SBRT to primary tumor, nephrectomy 4 weeks later. The samples were obtained from a clinical trial, where primary renal cell carcinomas were treated with 15 Gy stereotactic body radiation therapy and then removed by nephrectomy 4 weeks afterward. To follow tumor-enriched clonotypes, serial peripheral blood was collected from radiation-treated patients at baseline and at 2 weeks and 4 weeks after SBRT. All patients had renal cell carcinoma with clear cell pathology. Genomic DNA for TCR sequencing was prepared using the QIAamp DNA Blood Mini Kit (Qiagen). Only samples passing all quality control checks were included in the analyses. The material was blood, obtained from a patient whose treatment included radiotherapy and nephrectomy. The source is a woman in her seventies with renal cell carcinoma.

The DNA reads as follows: TGCAGTGCCTCCTGGGGGACAGGGGCTTTCTTT. This is translated as CSASWGTGAFF. The sequence links TRBV20-1 to TRBJ1-1; TRBD1 agrees with 9 junctional bases. V lost 6 bases and J lost 11 bases, and the count of bases not matched to a germline gene is 7. Its CDR3 holds 11 amino acids, cysteine through phenylalanine. This entry keeps only the CDR3 DNA: 33 bases, framed from base 1. As encoded in the germline V gene (reference sequence), CDR1 is DFQATT while CDR2 is SNEGSKA.